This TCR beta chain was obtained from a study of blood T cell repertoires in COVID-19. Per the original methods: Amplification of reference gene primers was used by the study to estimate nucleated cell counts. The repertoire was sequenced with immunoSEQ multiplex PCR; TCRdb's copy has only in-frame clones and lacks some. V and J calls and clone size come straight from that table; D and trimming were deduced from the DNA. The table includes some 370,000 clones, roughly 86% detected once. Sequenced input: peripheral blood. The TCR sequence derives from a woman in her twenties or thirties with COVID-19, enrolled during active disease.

CDR3 nucleotide sequence: TGTGCCAGCAGCTTGAGGGACTCTAACGAGCAGTACTTC. Translating gives CASSLRDSNEQYF. V and J are TRBV5-5 and TRBJ2-7; possibly TRBD2 for D (6 bases). V was trimmed by 1 base and J by 5 bases, leaving 10 bases between them. The CDR3 has 13 residues. Germline loops: CDR1 SGHKS, CDR2 YYEKEE (reference sequence). Full variable domain (remainder filled in from reference TRBV5-5 and TRBJ2-7): DAGVTQSPTHLIKTRGQQVTLRCSPISGHKSVSWYQQVLGQGPQFIFQYYEKEERGRGNFPDRFSARQFPNYSSELNVNALLLGDSALYLCASSLRDSNEQYFGPGTRLTVT.